The rows below give T cell receptor beta chains drawn from one sample of a study of blood T cell repertoires in COVID-19. Sequencing used immunoSEQ multiplex PCR; TCRdb keeps in-frame clones, though not all of them. Found here are approximately 280,000 clones, approximately 89% of them singletons; the top ten hold about 2.6%. Source material: PBMCs or T cells enriched from blood (not recorded which). The receptors here all came from a young woman who had recovered from COVID-19. Each CDR3 is given with its conserved first and last residue. Fields, in order: clone size, V gene, D gene, J gene, CDR3 protein, CDR3 DNA. A D gene is named only where the DNA matches it firmly. Clone size is not always given. Where it is, it says once, few, many or a class for expanded clones.

clone_size: -; v_call: TRBV20-1; d_call: -; j_call: TRBJ2-3; cdr3_aa: CSAAGDTQYF; cdr3_nt: TGCAGTGCCGCGGGGGATACGCAGTATTTT
clone_size: -; v_call: TRBV3-1/TRBV3-2; d_call: -; j_call: TRBJ2-1; cdr3_aa: CASSQLIGDEQFF; cdr3_nt: TGTGCCAGCAGCCAGCTGATCGGGGATGAGCAGTTCTTC
clone_size: -; v_call: TRBV30; d_call: -; j_call: TRBJ1-1; cdr3_aa: CAWSVAGSGEAFF; cdr3_nt: TGTGCCTGGAGTGTTGCGGGATCGGGTGAAGCTTTCTTT
clone_size: -; v_call: TRBV4-1; d_call: TRBD1; j_call: TRBJ1-1; cdr3_aa: CASSRGLTGGADTEAFF; cdr3_nt: TGCGCCAGCAGCCGAGGGCTCACAGGGGGCGCAGACACTGAAGCTTTCTTT
clone_size: -; v_call: TRBV7-9; d_call: TRBD1; j_call: TRBJ1-2; cdr3_aa: CASSLNRGFLGYTF; cdr3_nt: TGTGCCAGCAGCCTAAACAGGGGATTTCTCGGCTACACCTTC
clone_size: once; v_call: TRBV7-2; d_call: TRBD2; j_call: TRBJ2-1; cdr3_aa: CASSSEGTSYNEQFF; cdr3_nt: TGTGCCAGCAGCTCAGAGGGGACTAGCTACAATGAGCAGTTCTTC
clone_size: -; v_call: TRBV5-1; d_call: -; j_call: TRBJ1-1; cdr3_aa: CASSPGQNTEAFF; cdr3_nt: TGCGCCAGCAGCCCTGGACAGAACACTGAAGCTTTCTTT
clone_size: -; v_call: TRBV7-9; d_call: TRBD2; j_call: TRBJ2-5; cdr3_aa: CASSPPRAGGQETQYF; cdr3_nt: TGTGCCAGCAGCCCACCCCGAGCGGGAGGACAAGAGACCCAGTACTTC
clone_size: -; v_call: TRBV5-1; d_call: TRBD1; j_call: TRBJ1-4; cdr3_aa: CASSTTGGLSEKLFF; cdr3_nt: TGCGCCAGCAGCACTACAGGGGGTTTATCTGAAAAACTGTTTTTT
clone_size: -; v_call: TRBV24-1; d_call: TRBD2; j_call: TRBJ2-1; cdr3_aa: CATSDLRREGDNEQFF; cdr3_nt: TGTGCCACCAGTGATTTACGGCGGGAGGGAGACAATGAGCAGTTCTTC
clone_size: -; v_call: TRBV4-1; d_call: -; j_call: TRBJ1-5; cdr3_aa: CASSQPDRSNQPQHF; cdr3_nt: TGCGCCAGCAGCCAACCCGACAGGTCCAATCAGCCCCAGCATTTT
clone_size: -; v_call: TRBV18; d_call: -; j_call: TRBJ2-7; cdr3_aa: CASSPRSDSHYEQYF; cdr3_nt: TGTGCCAGCTCACCCAGATCTGACAGTCACTACGAGCAGTACTTC
clone_size: -; v_call: TRBV28; d_call: TRBD2; j_call: TRBJ2-5; cdr3_aa: CASSENSGSGQETQYF; cdr3_nt: TGTGCCAGCAGTGAAAATAGCGGGAGTGGGCAAGAGACCCAGTACTTC
clone_size: -; v_call: TRBV2; d_call: -; j_call: TRBJ2-5; cdr3_aa: CASSDLGGLETQYF; cdr3_nt: TGTGCCAGCAGTGATCTTGGGGGCCTGGAGACCCAGTACTTC
clone_size: -; v_call: TRBV18; d_call: TRBD2; j_call: TRBJ2-1; cdr3_aa: CASSPRTSEYNEQFF; cdr3_nt: TGTGCCAGCTCACCCCGGACTAGCGAGTACAATGAGCAGTTCTTC
clone_size: -; v_call: TRBV27; d_call: -; j_call: TRBJ1-4; cdr3_aa: CASSLYSGDEKLFF; cdr3_nt: TGTGCCAGCAGTTTATATTCCGGGGATGAAAAACTGTTTTTT
clone_size: once; v_call: TRBV18; d_call: TRBD1; j_call: TRBJ1-2; cdr3_aa: CASSQGLQGVSSGYTF; cdr3_nt: TGTGCCAGCTCACAGGGGCTACAGGGGGTATCCTCTGGCTACACCTTC
clone_size: -; v_call: TRBV18; d_call: -; j_call: TRBJ2-7; cdr3_aa: CASSPRAVLVHEQYF; cdr3_nt: TGTGCCAGCTCACCACGAGCGGTACTAGTTCACGAGCAGTACTTC
clone_size: -; v_call: TRBV19; d_call: TRBD1; j_call: TRBJ1-5; cdr3_aa: CASKRQGLGQPQHF; cdr3_nt: TGTGCCAGTAAGAGACAGGGGTTGGGTCAGCCCCAGCATTTT
clone_size: once; v_call: TRBV11-2; d_call: -; j_call: TRBJ1-4; cdr3_aa: CASSFRFQDSSNEKLFF; cdr3_nt: TGTGCCAGCAGCTTTCGGTTCCAGGACTCATCGAATGAAAAACTGTTTTTT
clone_size: -; v_call: TRBV14; d_call: -; j_call: TRBJ1-1; cdr3_aa: CASSQSVSTEAFF; cdr3_nt: TGTGCCAGCAGCCAGTCGGTGAGCACTGAAGCTTTCTTT
clone_size: -; v_call: TRBV27; d_call: TRBD2; j_call: TRBJ2-3; cdr3_aa: CASSLLGLAGTDTQYF; cdr3_nt: TGTGCCAGCAGTTTATTGGGACTAGCGGGAACAGATACGCAGTATTTT
clone_size: -; v_call: TRBV6-5; d_call: -; j_call: TRBJ2-3; cdr3_aa: CASSRSLGATDTQYF; cdr3_nt: TGTGCCAGCAGCCGCTCTTTGGGGGCCACAGATACGCAGTATTTT
clone_size: -; v_call: TRBV4-1; d_call: -; j_call: TRBJ2-7; cdr3_aa: CASSQDWTVYEQYF; cdr3_nt: TGCGCCAGCAGCCAAGATTGGACAGTCTACGAGCAGTACTTC
clone_size: -; v_call: TRBV2; d_call: TRBD2; j_call: TRBJ2-1; cdr3_aa: CASLGTSGGGWNEQFF; cdr3_nt: TGTGCCAGCCTAGGGACTAGCGGGGGTGGTTGGAATGAGCAGTTCTTC
clone_size: -; v_call: TRBV6-1; d_call: -; j_call: TRBJ1-2; cdr3_aa: CASSEASRGYGYTF; cdr3_nt: TGTGCCAGCAGTGAAGCAAGCAGGGGCTATGGCTACACCTTC
clone_size: -; v_call: TRBV3-1/TRBV3-2; d_call: -; j_call: TRBJ2-7; cdr3_aa: CASSQDVPAYEQYF; cdr3_nt: TGTGCCAGCAGCCAAGATGTCCCCGCCTACGAGCAGTACTTC
clone_size: -; v_call: TRBV4-1; d_call: -; j_call: TRBJ2-1; cdr3_aa: CASSHLEGAHEQFF; cdr3_nt: TGCGCCAGCAGCCATCTGGAGGGAGCACATGAGCAGTTCTTC
clone_size: -; v_call: TRBV19; d_call: TRBD2; j_call: TRBJ2-5; cdr3_aa: CASSRERGATETQYF; cdr3_nt: TGTGCCAGTAGTCGGGAGCGGGGGGCAACAGAGACCCAGTACTTC